This T cell receptor (beta chain) was obtained from a study of regulatory T cells in long-lasting Graves disease. Study conclusions and caveats: Newly diagnosed disease favored TRBV20-1 and TRBJ2-1 over persistent disease.

Worth noting for this clonotype: As yet, its antigen is unknown.

For TCR beta, libraries came from iRepertoire HTBI primers and Arm-PCR of CDR3 regions. In TCRdb, the multiplex PCR reads were re-called with MiXCR into one record per CDR3 protein. The data contain fewer than 650,000 distinct CDR3 sequences, about 16% of them singletons. Time point defined: newly diagnosed GD, antithyroid drugs for less than 3 months. Extracted RNA from PBMCs served as the source of the TCR library. Patients hailed from an endocrinology department in Xi'an, China. The CDR3 totals 14 residues. The V gene end was trimmed by 7 bases and the J gene end by 7 bases; junction bases not matched to a gene: 7. The same specimen was also included in a second study, on T cells in Graves' hyperthyroidism and ophthalmopathy. From that paper: The HTBI primer set was used in a first-round RT-PCR of the TCR CDR3.

The TCR originated in a woman aged 25 to 45 with Graves disease. This rearrangement joins TRBV12-3 or TRBV12-4 to TRBJ1-4; 9 nucleotides align to TRBD1. Sequenced material: peripheral blood mononuclear cells (PBMCs), taken at new diagnosis, from a patient treated with antithyroid drugs. In nucleotides, the CDR3 is TGTGCCAGCAACAATCCGGGACAGGGTGAAAAACTGTTTTTT. It yields the protein CASNNPGQGEKLFF.